This T cell receptor (beta chain) was captured in a study of T-cell reconstitution after alpha-beta-depleted transplantation in children. The study, taken as a whole, reports: Several hundred expanded graft clones reportedly were the source of alpha-beta T cells about two months after transplant. The high TCRbeta diversity at day 60 in some patients came from surviving recipient T cells and thymic progenitors. T-cell numbers and diversity, one year after transplant, stemmed largely from T cells that were newly produced.

In its sample, this clonotype was seen many times. Antigen specificity is unknown. Germline-derived CDR1 and CDR2 are DFQATT and SNEGSKA (reference sequence). Trimming stripped 3 bases from V and 2 bases from J, with 18 bases between. The CDR3 is made up of 16 amino acids. Unique molecular identifiers were built into the TCRbeta library. TCRdb re-called the PCR reads through MiXCR, storing one row per CDR3 protein. The profile shows a few hundred thousand distinct CDR3 sequences, under 14% of them singletons. This specimen consisted of peripheral blood, obtained 180 days after TCRalphabeta/CD19-depleted stem cell transplant. J is TRBJ2-3 and V is TRBV20-1; a possible D gene is TRBD2 (5 bases). The clonotype originates from a male patient between 2 and 10 years old who had a stem cell transplant for chronic granulomatous disease, so the T cells may come from the graft donor. The CDR3 region has the DNA TGCAGTGCTAGTCCGGGTGGGAGAGGGTTCACAGATACGCAGTATTTT. Amino acid sequence: CSASPGGRGFTDTQYF.